The present entry profiles one T cell receptor (beta chain) with its context. Its antigen is still unknown. This table comes from immunoSEQ multiplex PCR, and its TCRdb copy is limited to in-frame clones, with some not included. The top ten clones hold 0.28% of a sample with about 86,000 clones, about 87% of them seen once. This specimen comes from a study of graft-versus-host responses after intestinal transplantation. Study-wide context: Those transplanted obtained multivisceral, liver-intestinal, or isolated intestinal grafts.

The CDR3 is 15 amino acids. The chain employs TRBV21-1 and TRBJ2-3; no DNA check was done on the table's D call, TRBD2. TRBV21-1 is shown as a pseudogene. Source: unstimulated CD4+ T cells sorted from spleen or lymph node cells, taken before transplant. This sequence originates from a human donor who was the organ donor for an intestinal transplant. CDR3 residues: CASSRLAGAGDTQYF. The CDR3 coding sequence is TGTGCCAGCAGCAGACTAGCGGGGGCAGGAGATACGCAGTATTTT.